What follows describes a single T cell receptor (beta chain). This entry is derived from a study of T cells after somatic rescue of genetic block. TCRdb's table, derived via immunoSEQ multiplex PCR, lists solely in-frame clones and lacks some. This table holds 55,000 or so clones, approximately 96% found once. Germline CDR1 and CDR2: LNHDA and SQIVND (reference sequence). V lost 3 bases, J lost 0 bases, and 8 bases lay in between. The CDR3 sequence is 15 residues long. This TCR was sampled from a child less than two years old. The sample was peripheral blood mononuclear cells (PBMCs). The chain has TRBV19 and TRBJ1-4; D is possibly TRBD1 (5 bases). Written as DNA, the CDR3 is TGTGCCAGTAGTATTGTAGGGGCAACTAATGAAAAACTGTTTTTT. Protein sequence: CASSIVGATNEKLFF.